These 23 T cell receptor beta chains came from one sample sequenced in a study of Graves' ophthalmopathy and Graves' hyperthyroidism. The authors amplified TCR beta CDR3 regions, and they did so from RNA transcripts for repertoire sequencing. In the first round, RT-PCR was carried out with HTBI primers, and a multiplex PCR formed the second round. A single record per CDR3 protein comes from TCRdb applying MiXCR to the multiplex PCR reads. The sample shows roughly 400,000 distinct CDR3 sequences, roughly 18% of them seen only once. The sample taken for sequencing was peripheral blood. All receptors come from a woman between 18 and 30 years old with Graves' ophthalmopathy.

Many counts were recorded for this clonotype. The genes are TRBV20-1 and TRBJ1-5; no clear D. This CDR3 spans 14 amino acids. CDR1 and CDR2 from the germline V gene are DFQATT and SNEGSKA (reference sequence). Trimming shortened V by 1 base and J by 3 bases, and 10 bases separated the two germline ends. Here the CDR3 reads CSARGTTVNQPQHF. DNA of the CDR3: TGCAGTGCTAGAGGAACGACCGTCAATCAGCCCCAGCATTTT.

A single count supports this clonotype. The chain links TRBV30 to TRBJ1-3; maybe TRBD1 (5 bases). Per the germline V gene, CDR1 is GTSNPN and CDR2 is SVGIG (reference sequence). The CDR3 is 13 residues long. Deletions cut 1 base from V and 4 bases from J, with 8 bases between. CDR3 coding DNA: TGTGCCTGGAGTGCAGGGAGCGGAAACACCATATATTTT. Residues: CAWSAGSGNTIYF.

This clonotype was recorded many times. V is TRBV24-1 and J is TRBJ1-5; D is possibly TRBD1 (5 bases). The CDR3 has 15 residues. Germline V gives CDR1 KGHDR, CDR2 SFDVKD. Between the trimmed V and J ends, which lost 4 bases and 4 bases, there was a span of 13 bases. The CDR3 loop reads CATSDNRGVNQPQHF. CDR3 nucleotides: TGTGCCACCAGTGACAACCGGGGCGTTAATCAGCCCCAGCATTTT.

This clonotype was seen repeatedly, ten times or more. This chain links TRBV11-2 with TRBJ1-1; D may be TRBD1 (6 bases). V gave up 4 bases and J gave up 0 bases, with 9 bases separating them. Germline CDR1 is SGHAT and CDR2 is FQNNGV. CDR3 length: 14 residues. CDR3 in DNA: TGTGCCAGCAGCTCGGACAGTCTGAACACTGAAGCTTTCTTT. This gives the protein CASSSDSLNTEAFF.

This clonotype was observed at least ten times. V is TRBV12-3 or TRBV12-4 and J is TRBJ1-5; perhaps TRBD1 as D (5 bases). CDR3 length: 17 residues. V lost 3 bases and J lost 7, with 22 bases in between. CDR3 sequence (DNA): TGTGCCAGCAGTTTTTCCCTCTCCCGGGACGGGGGGCAGCCCCAGCATTTT. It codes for CASSFSLSRDGGQPQHF.

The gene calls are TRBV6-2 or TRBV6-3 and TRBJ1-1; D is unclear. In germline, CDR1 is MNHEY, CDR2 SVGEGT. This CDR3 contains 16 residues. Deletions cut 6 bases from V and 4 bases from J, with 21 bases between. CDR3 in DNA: TGTGCCAGCAGACACTCCCCTCCTGGTGCCCGCACTGAAGCTTTCTTT. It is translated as CASRHSPPGARTEAFF.

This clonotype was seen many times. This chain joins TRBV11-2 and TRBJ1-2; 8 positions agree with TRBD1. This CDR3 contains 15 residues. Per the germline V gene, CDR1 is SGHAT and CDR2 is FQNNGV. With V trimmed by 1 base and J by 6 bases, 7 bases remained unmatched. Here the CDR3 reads CASSLGSTGVDGYTF. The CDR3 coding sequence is TGTGCCAGCAGCTTAGGTTCGACAGGGGTCGATGGCTACACCTTC.

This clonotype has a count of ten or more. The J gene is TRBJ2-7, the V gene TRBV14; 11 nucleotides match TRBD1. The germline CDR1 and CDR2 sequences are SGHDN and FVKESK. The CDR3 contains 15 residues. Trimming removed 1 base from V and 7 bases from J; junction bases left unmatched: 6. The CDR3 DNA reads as TGTGCCAGCAGCCAAGGGGGGACAGGGGGACAGGAGCAGTACTTC. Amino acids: CASSQGGTGGQEQYF.

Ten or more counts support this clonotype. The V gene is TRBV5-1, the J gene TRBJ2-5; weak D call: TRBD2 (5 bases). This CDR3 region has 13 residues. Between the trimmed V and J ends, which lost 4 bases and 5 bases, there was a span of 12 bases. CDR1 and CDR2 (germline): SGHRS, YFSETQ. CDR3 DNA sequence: TGCGCCAGCAGCCTTCAGGAGGTGGAGACCCAGTACTTC. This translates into CASSLQEVETQYF.

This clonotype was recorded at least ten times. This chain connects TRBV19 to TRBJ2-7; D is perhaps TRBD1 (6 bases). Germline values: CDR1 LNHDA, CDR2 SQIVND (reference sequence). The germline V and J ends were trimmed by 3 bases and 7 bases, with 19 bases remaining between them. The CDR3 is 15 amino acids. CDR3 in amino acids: CASSIILQGSREQYF. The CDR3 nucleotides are TGTGCCAGTAGTATCATACTACAGGGATCGCGAGAGCAGTACTTC.

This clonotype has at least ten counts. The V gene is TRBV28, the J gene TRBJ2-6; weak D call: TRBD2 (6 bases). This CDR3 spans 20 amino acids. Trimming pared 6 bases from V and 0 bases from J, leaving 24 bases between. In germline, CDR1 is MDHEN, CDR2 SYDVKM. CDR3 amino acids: CASSFFPLGGPSSGANVLTF. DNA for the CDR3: TGTGCCAGCAGCTTTTTCCCTCTGGGGGGTCCCAGCTCTGGGGCCAACGTCCTGACTTTC.

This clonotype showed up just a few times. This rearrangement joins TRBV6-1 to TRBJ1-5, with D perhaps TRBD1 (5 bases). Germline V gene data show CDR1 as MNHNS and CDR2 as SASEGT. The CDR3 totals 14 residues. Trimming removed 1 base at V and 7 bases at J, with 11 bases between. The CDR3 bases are TGTGCCAGCAGTGAAGGCGGGGGACGGCAGCCCCAGCATTTT. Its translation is CASSEGGGRQPQHF.

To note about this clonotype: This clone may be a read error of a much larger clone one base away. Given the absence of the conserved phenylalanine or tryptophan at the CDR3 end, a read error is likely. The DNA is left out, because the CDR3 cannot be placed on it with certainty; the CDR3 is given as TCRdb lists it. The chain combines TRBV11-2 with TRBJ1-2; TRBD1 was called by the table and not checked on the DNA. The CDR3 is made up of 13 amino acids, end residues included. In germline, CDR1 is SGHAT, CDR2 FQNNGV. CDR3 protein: CASSTNPGAPSTL.

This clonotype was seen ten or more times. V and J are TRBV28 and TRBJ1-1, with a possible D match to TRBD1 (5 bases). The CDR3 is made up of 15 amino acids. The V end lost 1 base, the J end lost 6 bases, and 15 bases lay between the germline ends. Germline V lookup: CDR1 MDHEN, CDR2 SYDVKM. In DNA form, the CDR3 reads TGTGCCAGCAGTTTATATGGCGGGGGTTACGCTGAAGCTTTCTTT. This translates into CASSLYGGGYAEAFF.

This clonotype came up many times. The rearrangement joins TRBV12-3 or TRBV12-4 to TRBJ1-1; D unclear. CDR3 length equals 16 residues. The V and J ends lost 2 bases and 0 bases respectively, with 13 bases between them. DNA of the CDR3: TGTGCCAGCAGTTTACGGGCAGGAGCCCTGAACACTGAAGCTTTCTTT. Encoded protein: CASSLRAGALNTEAFF.

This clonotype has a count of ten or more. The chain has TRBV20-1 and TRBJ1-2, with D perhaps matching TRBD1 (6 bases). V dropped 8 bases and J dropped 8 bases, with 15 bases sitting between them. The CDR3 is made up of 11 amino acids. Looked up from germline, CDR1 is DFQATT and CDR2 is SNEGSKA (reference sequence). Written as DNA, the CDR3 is TGCAGTCTGTGGGGGGCTGAGGGCTACACCTTC. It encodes CSLWGAEGYTF.

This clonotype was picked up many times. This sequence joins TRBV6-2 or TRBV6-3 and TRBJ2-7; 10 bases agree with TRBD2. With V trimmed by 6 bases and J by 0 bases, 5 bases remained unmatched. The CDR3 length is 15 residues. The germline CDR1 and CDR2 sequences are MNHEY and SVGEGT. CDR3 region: CASRRLAGPSYEQYF. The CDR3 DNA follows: TGTGCCAGCAGACGACTAGCGGGTCCCTCCTACGAGCAGTACTTC.

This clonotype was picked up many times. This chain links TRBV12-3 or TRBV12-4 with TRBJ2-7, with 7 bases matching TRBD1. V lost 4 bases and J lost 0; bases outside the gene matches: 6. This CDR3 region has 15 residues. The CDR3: CASSSTGLSSYEQYF. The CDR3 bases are TGTGCCAGCAGTTCGACAGGGTTGAGCTCCTACGAGCAGTACTTC.

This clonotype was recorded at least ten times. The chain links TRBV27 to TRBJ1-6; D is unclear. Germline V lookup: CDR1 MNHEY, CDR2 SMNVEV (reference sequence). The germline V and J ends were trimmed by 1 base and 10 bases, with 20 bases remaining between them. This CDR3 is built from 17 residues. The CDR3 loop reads CASSLFPGPPTGSPLHF. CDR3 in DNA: TGTGCCAGCAGTTTATTCCCAGGACCACCAACGGGGTCACCCCTCCACTTT.

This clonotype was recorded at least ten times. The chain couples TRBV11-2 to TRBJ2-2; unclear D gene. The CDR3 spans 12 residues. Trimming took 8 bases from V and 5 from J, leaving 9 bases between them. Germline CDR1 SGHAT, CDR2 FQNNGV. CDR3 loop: CASSAKTGELFF. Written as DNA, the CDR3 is TGTGCCAGCTCCGCTAAAACCGGGGAGCTGTTTTTT.

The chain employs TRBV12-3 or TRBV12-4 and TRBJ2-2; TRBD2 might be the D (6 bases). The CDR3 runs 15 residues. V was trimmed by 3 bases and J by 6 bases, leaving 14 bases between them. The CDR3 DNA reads TGTGCCAGCAGTTTGGGCCTGGGGACTGCCGGGGAGCTGTTTTTT. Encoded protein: CASSLGLGTAGELFF.

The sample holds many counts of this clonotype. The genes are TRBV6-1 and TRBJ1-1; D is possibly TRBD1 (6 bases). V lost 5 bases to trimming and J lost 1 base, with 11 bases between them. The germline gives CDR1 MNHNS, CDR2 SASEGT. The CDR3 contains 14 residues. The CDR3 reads CASSQTGQNTEAFF. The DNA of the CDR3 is TGTGCCAGCAGTCAAACAGGGCAGAACACTGAAGCTTTCTTT.

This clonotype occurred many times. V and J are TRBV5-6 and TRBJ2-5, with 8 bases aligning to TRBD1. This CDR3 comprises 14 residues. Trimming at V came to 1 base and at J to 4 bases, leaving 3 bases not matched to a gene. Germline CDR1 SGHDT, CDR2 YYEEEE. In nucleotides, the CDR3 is TGTGCCAGCAGCTTGCCGACAGGGGCAGAGACCCAGTACTTC. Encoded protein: CASSLPTGAETQYF.